Each of the 3 T cell receptor beta chains below was sequenced from the same sample in a study of cytomegalovirus exposure and HLA in healthy donors. The study ran its PCR with 60 Vbeta and 13 Jbeta primers. The protocol was immunoSEQ multiplex PCR, while the TCRdb copy is restricted to in-frame clones and leaves out a portion. There are more than 130,000 clones in the sample, with 2% to 3% held by the top ten. What was sequenced was PBMCs. These receptors were obtained from a man in his forties in good health and CMV-seronegative.

V gene TRBV7-8 combines with J gene TRBJ1-6, with D uncertain. The V gene's germline CDR1 is SGHVS and CDR2 FQNEAQ. CDR3 length equals 15 residues. V was trimmed by 6 bases and J by 4 bases, leaving 13 bases between them. CDR3 loop: CASSPARSYNSPLHF. The CDR3 nucleotides are TGTGCCAGCAGTCCCGCGCGGTCGTATAATTCACCCCTCCACTTT. The whole variable domain, filled in from reference TRBV7-8 and TRBJ1-6, reads GAGVSQSPRYKVAKRGQDVALRCDPISGHVSLFWYQQALGQGPEFLTYFQNEAQLDKSGLPSDRFFAERPEGSVSTLKIQRTQQEDSAVYLCASSPARSYNSPLHFGNGTRLTVT.

The chain recombines TRBV7-3 with TRBJ2-5; D not resolved. From germline, CDR1 is SGHTA and CDR2 FQGTGA. Trimming removed 1 base from V and 3 bases from J, with 6 bases in between. The CDR3 is made up of 13 amino acids. The CDR3 region has the DNA TGTGCCAGCAGCTTAAGCGCGAAAGAGACCCAGTACTTC. This translates into CASSLSAKETQYF.

The chain combines TRBV7-8 with TRBJ1-5; a weak D match, TRBD1 (6 bases). The CDR3 consists of 15 residues. Germline V gene lookup returns CDR1 SGHVS and CDR2 FQNEAQ. Trimming left V 5 bases short and J 3 bases short, with 14 bases between. The CDR3 bases are TGTGCCAGCAGCCCAGGGGAGGGCTACAATCAGCCCCAGCATTTT. This translates into CASSPGEGYNQPQHF.